This record covers a single T cell receptor (beta chain). It lacks a known antigen. The record has no base qualities; no much larger clone is one base away. The CDR1 and CDR2 encoded by the germline V gene are MGHRA and YSYEKL. The CDR3, cysteine through phenylalanine, is 15 amino acids long. Of all the DNA, just the CDR3 is kept, 45 bases in frame from base 1. Relative to germline, V is 3 bases shorter and J is 3 bases shorter, with 14 bases between their ends. The data are from a study of CD8+ T cells in alopecia areata (dated by TCRdb to 2016 to 2018). As for the study more broadly: Treated patients were enrolled in an open-label pilot trial of oral tofacitinib, 5 to 10 mg twice daily, for moderate-to-severe alopecia areata. Patients received tofacitinib for 6 to 18 months and were then followed off drug for 6 months to check for delayed response and recurrence. The SALT score, which quantifies the percentage of affected scalp surface area, was used to measure disease severity in treated patients. The study used high-throughput TCRbeta sequencing to examine T cell clonal expansion in alopecia areata, in both the C3H/HeJ mouse model and human patients. Scalp tissue and sorted CD4+ and CD8+ peripheral blood T cells from patchy and totalis/universalis alopecia areata patients and from healthy controls were covered by human TCRbeta sequencing. Tofacitinib-treated patients had biopsies at baseline and at 4 and 24 weeks of treatment, with a later scalp biopsy in several patients. Scalp clonality was compared among normal scalp (n=4), patchy alopecia areata scalp (n=8), and alopecia totalis/universalis scalp (n=8). The RNA source kit depended on sample type: the PAXgene miRNA kit for fixed scalp, the miRNeasy kit for PBMCs, and the RNeasy kit for mouse skin. TCRbeta CDR3 regions were amplified by immunoSEQ multiplex PCR using 35 Vbeta forward and 13 Jbeta reverse primers.

Library preparation used the immunoSEQ multiplex PCR assay. RNA was extracted from all samples and reverse transcribed into cDNA, which served as template for TCR sequencing. SuperScript III was used for first-strand cDNA synthesis, primed with a 2:1 mix of oligo-dT and random hexamers. A synthetic immune receptor repertoire was used to measure amplification bias, and any remaining bias was corrected computationally. For the original study's pipeline: Raw reads were preprocessed for error removal, and CDR3 was defined according to IMGT conventions as running from the conserved cysteine to phenylalanine. Clonality was computed by normalizing Shannon entropy by log2 of the number of productive unique TCRs and subtracting the result from 1. Scalp TCRbeta sequences were cross-referenced with sorted blood CD4 and CD8 repertoires so that the CD4 or CD8 identity of scalp clones could be inferred. TCRdb retrieved this table from immuneACCESS and kept in-frame rearrangements only. Not all clones are present; in checked studies, unresolved V genes account for under half, and no reason is known for the remainder. The V and J calls and clone size come from that table; D and trimming were worked out from the DNA. The sample records 90,000 to 120,000 clones, 84% of which are singletons. The top ten hold around 25% of the sample.

What the work shows at the level of the full study, not this receptor alone: Shared TCR sequences between patients were less evident than in mice, which may be partly attributable to HLA diversity in the patient population. Many expanded lesional clones persisted in scalp and blood during tofacitinib treatment, which may partly explain relapse after stopping treatment. Resident alphabeta T cells in normal human skin are also sequenced, complicating scalp TCR repertoire analysis, unlike mouse skin dominated by gammadelta T cells. Scalp clonality and the number of expanded CD8+ clones among the top 100 scalp clones were significantly decreased by tofacitinib. Compared with normal scalp, lesional scalp had higher clonality and more expanded CD8+ clones, particularly in alopecia totalis/universalis, a pattern that suggests antigenic drive. The treated cohort was small, with a single nonresponder, so links between baseline CD8+ expansion and response need larger studies.

Per the publication, the time point label means: 20 to 30 weeks on oral tofacitinib. This sample's treatment or condition label indicates: oral pan-JAK inhibitor, 5-10 mg twice daily. From alopecia areata patients, peripheral blood was collected along with lesional scalp punch biopsies. PBMCs were isolated by density centrifugation and stained for CD3, CD4 and CD8, after which CD4+ and CD8+ T cells were sorted on a FACSAria. The TCR was taken from a human donor with alopecia areata. The sample consisted of CD8+ T cells sorted from blood, taken at week 24, from a patient treated with tofacitinib. The rearranged chain carries TRBV4-1 and TRBJ1-2, and TRBD1 may be the D gene, going by 5 matching bases. The DNA reads as follows: TGCGCCAGCAGCCAGCAGACAGACATCGACTATGGCTACACCTTC. Translated, it reads CASSQQTDIDYGYTF.